The TCR beta chain described here comes from a study of T cell responses to AZD1222 COVID-19 vaccine. Study results and caveats: Among those given AZD1222, only 5 to 7 were seropositive at baseline. Scientists sampled the repertoires only once the peak T cell response had passed. Recipients of two AZD1222 doses showed rising Spike-specific TCR breadth and depth. Donors were chiefly white British, with a greater number of females, and clonal diversity was perhaps underestimated.

The CDR3 is made up of 16 amino acids. Germline values: CDR1 SGHRS, CDR2 YFSETQ. Trimming took off 9 bases at V and 3 bases at J, with 19 bases between the two ends. Worth noting for this clone: The antigen remains undetermined.

The table came from immunoSEQ multiplex PCR; TCRdb's copy has only in-frame clones and leaves some out. The top ten clones hold 4% to 5% of a sample with 110,000 or so clones, roughly 92% of them seen once. Sequencing was performed on peripheral blood, taken on day 0 of AZD1222 vaccination. V and J are TRBV5-1 and TRBJ2-6, with a weak D call TRBD2 (6 bases). The sequence derives from an adult in good health. The CDR3 bases are TGCGCCACCGCCCCACATAACGGGGGTGGGGCCAACGTCCTGACTTTC. This codes for CATAPHNGGGANVLTF.